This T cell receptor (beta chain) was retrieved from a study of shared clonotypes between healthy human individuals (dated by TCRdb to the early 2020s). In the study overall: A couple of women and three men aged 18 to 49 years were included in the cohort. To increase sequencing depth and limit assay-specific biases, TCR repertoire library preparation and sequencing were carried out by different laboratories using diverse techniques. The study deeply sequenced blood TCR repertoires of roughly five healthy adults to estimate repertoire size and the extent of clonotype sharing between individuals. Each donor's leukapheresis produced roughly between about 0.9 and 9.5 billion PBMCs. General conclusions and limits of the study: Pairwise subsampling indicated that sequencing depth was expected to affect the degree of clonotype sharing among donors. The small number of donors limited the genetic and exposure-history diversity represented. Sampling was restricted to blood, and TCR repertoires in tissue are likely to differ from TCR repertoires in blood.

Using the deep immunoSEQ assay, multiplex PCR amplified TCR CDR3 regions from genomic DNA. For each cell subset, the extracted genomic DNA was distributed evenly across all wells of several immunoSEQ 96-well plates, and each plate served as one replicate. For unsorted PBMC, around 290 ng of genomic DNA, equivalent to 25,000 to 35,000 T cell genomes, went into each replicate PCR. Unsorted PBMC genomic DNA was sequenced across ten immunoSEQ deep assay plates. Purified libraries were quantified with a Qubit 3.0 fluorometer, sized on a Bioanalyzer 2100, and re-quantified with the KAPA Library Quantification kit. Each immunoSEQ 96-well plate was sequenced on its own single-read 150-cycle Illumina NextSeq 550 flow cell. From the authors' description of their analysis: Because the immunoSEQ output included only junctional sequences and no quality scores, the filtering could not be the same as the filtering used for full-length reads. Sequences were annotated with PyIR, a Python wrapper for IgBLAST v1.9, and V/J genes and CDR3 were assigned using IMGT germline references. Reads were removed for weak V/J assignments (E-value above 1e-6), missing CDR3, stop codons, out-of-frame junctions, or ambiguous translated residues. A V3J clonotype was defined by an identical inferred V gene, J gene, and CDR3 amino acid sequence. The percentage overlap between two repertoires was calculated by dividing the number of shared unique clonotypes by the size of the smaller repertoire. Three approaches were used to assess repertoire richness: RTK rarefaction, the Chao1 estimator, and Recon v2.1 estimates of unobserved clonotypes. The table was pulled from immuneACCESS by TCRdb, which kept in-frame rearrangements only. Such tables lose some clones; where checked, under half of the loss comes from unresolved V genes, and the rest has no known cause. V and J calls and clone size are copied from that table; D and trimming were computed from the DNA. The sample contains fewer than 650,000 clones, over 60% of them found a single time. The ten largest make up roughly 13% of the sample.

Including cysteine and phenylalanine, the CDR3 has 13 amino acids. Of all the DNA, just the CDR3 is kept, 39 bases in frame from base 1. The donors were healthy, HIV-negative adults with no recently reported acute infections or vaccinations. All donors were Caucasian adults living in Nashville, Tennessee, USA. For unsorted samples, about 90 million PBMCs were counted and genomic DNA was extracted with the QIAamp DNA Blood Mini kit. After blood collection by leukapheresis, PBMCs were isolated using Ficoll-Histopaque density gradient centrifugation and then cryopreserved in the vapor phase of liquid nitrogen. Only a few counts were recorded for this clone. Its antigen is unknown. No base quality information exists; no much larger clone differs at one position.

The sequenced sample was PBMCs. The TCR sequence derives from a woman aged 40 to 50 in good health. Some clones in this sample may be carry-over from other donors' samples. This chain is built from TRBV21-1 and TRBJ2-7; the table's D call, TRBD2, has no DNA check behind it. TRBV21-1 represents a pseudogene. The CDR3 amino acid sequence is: CASSKATLEEQYF. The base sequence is TGTGCCAGCAGCAAAGCCACGTTAGAGGAGCAGTACTTC.